This TCR beta chain was identified during a study of blood T cell repertoires in COVID-19. Overall study: Sites across the United States, Italy and Spain contributed samples from acute and convalescent COVID-19. T cells, B-cell-depleted T cells, or PBMCs provided the cDNA or gDNA that served as material.

As originally analysed: Cell counts per sample came from amplifying reference gene primers. The repertoire was sequenced with immunoSEQ multiplex PCR; TCRdb's copy has only in-frame clones and lacks some. D and trimming come from the DNA, and the V and J calls and clone size come from that table. This sample yields roughly 320,000 clones, of which roughly 86% are seen a single time; less than 2% belongs to the top ten. Germline CDR1 WNHNN, CDR2 SYGVQD (reference sequence). The CDR3 length is 13 residues. Trimming pared 4 bases from V and 6 bases from J, leaving 9 bases between. The sample consisted of peripheral blood. The source of this sequence is a woman under 40 with COVID-19, enrolled during active disease. The chain has TRBV10-1 and TRBJ2-2; TRBD2 might be the D (5 bases). CDR3 DNA sequence: TGCGCCAGCAGTGGGGCTAGCTCCGGGGAGCTGTTTTTT. This encodes CASSGASSGELFF.